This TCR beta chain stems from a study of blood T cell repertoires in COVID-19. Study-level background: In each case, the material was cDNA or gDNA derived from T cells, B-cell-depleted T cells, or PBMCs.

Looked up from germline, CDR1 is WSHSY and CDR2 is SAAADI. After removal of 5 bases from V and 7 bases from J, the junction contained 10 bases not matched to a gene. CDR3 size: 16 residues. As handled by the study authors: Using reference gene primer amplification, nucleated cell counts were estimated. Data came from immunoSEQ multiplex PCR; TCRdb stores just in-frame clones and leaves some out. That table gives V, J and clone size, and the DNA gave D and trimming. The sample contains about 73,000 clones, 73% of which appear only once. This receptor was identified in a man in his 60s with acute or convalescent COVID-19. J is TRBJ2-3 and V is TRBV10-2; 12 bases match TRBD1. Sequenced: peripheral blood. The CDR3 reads CASSLGQGAEYHTQYF. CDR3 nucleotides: TGCGCCAGCAGTTTGGGACAGGGGGCTGAATACCATACGCAGTATTTT.